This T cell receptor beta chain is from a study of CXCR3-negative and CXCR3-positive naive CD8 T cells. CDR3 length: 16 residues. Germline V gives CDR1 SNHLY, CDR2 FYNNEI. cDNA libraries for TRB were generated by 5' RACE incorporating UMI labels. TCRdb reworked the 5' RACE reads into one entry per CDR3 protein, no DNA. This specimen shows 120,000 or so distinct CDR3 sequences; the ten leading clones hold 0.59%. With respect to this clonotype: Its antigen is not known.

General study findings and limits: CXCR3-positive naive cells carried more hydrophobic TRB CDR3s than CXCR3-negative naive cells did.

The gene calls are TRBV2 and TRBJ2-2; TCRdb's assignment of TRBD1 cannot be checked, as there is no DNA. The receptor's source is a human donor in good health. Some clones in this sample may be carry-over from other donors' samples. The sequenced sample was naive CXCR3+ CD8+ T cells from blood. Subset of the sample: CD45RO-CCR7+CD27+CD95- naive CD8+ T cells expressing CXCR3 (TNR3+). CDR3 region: CASSEYAGGGTGELFF.